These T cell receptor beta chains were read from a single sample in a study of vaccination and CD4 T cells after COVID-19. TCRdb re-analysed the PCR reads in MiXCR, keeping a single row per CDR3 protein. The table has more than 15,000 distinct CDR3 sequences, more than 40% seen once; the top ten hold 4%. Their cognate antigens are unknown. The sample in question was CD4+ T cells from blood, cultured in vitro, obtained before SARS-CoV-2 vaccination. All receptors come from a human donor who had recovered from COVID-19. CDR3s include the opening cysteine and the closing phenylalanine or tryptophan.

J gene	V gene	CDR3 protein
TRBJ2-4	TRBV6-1	CASSTPGGAKNIQYF
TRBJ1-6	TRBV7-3	CASSLTGREDSPLHF
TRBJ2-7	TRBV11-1	CASSPPGLAGAYEQYF
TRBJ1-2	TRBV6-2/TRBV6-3	CASSYDAGVFYGYTF
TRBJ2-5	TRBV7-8	CASSPRAVGETQYF
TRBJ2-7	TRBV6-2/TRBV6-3	CASSYPQTGGEQYF
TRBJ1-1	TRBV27	CASSNTGGTEAFF
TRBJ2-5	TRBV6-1	CASSQTGGGETQYF
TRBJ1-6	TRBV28	CASSLPASSYNSPLHF
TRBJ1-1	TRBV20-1	CSARGSGRTEAFF
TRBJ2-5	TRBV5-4	CASSSTGAETQYF
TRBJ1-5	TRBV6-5	CASSYVGGSRNQPQHF
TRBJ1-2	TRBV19	CASSPRTWAGYTF
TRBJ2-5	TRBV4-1	CASSKDRTSGGRKTQYF
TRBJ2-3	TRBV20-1	CSARGTSGRADTQYF
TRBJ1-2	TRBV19	CASKPEGWTNYGYTF
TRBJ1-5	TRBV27	CASSAWTDPNQPQHF
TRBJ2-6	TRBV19	CASSPGGAGANVLTF
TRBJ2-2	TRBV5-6	CASNRLGTGELFF
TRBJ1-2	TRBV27	CASSGGPGQGNYGYTF
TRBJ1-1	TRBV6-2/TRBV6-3	CASSYSVWVTEAFF
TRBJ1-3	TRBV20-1	CSARFRGSSGNTIYF
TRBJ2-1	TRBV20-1	CSVTSGGALIYNEQFF
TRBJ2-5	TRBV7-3	CASSPTGYQETQYF
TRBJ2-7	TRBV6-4	CASSDPPGPTYEQYF
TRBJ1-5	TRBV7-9	CASSLTNQPQHF
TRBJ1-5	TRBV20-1	CSANKRTGDNQPQHF
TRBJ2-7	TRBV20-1	CSARPESGGLSYEQYF
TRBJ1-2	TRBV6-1	CASSEGLVGGYTF
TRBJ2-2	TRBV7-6	CASSLEGAPNTGELFF
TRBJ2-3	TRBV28	CASSHPSGRTDTQYF
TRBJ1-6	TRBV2	CASRRGQGARRSYNSPLHF
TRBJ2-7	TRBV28	CASRGAGGLTMDREQYF
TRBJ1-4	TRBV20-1	CSARMTGEKLFF
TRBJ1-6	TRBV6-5	CASSYSKPGSSYNSPLHF
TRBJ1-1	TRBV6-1	CASSESGGANTEAFF
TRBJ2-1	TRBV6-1	CASSRTVDDEQFF
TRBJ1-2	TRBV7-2	CASSLGGGGNYGYTF
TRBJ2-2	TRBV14	CASRAGMAGELFF
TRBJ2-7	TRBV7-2	CASGSHEQYF
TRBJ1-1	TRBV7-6	CASSPTGLNTEAFF